One sample yielded the 20 T cell receptor beta chains listed below, sequenced in a study of blood T cell repertoires in COVID-19. TCRdb keeps only in-frame clones here, not all; method: immunoSEQ multiplex PCR. The sample includes more than 150,000 clones, 85% to 90% of them seen just once. Sequenced sample: peripheral blood. The receptors originated from a man aged 35 to 55 with active or convalescent COVID-19.

CDR3 DNA: TGTGCCAGCGAACCAACAGGGACCATAAACATTCAGTACTTC. It codes for CASEPTGTINIQYF. The chain links TRBV5-5 to TRBJ2-4; weak D call: TRBD1 (6 bases). Deletions cut 7 bases from V and 6 bases from J, with 17 bases between. Germline CDR1 SGHKS, CDR2 YYEKEE (reference sequence). The CDR3 has 14 amino acids.

This rearrangement joins TRBV11-2 to TRBJ1-2; possibly TRBD1 for D (5 bases). Trimming pared 4 bases from V and 0 bases from J, leaving 12 bases between. From germline, CDR1 is SGHAT and CDR2 FQNNGV. The CDR3 spans 15 residues. The CDR3 loop reads CASSSWTSANYGYTF. In nucleotides, the CDR3 is TGTGCCAGCAGCTCGTGGACATCAGCTAACTATGGCTACACCTTC.

The V and J genes are TRBV28 and TRBJ1-2; D perhaps matches TRBD1 (6 bases). The V and J ends lost 3 bases and 7 bases respectively, with 15 bases between them. CDR1 is MDHEN and CDR2 is SYDVKM in the germline V gene. The CDR3 contains 14 residues. DNA for the CDR3: TGTGCCAGCAGTTTGTCTACAGGGTCGGGTGGCTACACCTTC. Its translation: CASSLSTGSGGYTF.

This chain joins TRBV2 and TRBJ1-6, with D tentatively TRBD1 (6 bases). The V gene's germline CDR1 is SNHLY and CDR2 FYNNEI. Trimming removed 8 bases from V and 0 bases from J, with 14 bases in between. This CDR3 is 16 amino acids long. The chain's CDR3 is CASVSTGSSYNSPLHF. The CDR3 DNA follows: TGTGCCAGCGTCTCAACAGGGAGCTCCTATAATTCACCCCTCCACTTT.

The chain employs TRBV10-3 and TRBJ1-1; no firm D call. CDR3 size: 13 residues. Between the trimmed V and J ends, which lost 3 bases and 1 base, there was a span of 6 bases. CDR1 ENHRY and CDR2 SYGVKD come from the germline V gene. The CDR3 reads CAISDQKNTEAFF. CDR3 DNA: TGTGCCATCAGTGATCAGAAGAACACTGAAGCTTTCTTT.

This clone showed up just once. The chain combines TRBV30 with TRBJ1-4; the match to TRBD1 covers 8 bases. J gave up 8 bases and V 1 base, and 15 bases lay outside the gene matches. There are 17 residues in the CDR3. CDR1 GTSNPN and CDR2 SVGIG come from the germline V gene (reference sequence). In nucleotides, the CDR3 is TGTGCCTGGAGTGAAGTGAGAGGGACAGGTCTCCGAGAAAAACTGTTTTTT. This sequence encodes CAWSEVRGTGLREKLFF.

This chain connects TRBV5-5 to TRBJ1-1; tentative D call: TRBD1 (5 bases). The germline V gene encodes CDR1 SGHKS and CDR2 YYEKEE (reference sequence). V was trimmed by 2 bases and J by 0 bases, leaving 11 bases between them. This CDR3 region has 15 residues. CDR3 region: CASSFQPGMNTEAFF. The CDR3, as DNA: TGTGCCAGCAGCTTCCAGCCAGGGATGAACACTGAAGCTTTCTTT. Complete variable domain (other parts from reference TRBV5-5 and TRBJ1-1): DAGVTQSPTHLIKTRGQQVTLRCSPISGHKSVSWYQQVLGQGPQFIFQYYEKEERGRGNFPDRFSARQFPNYSSELNVNALLLGDSALYLCASSFQPGMNTEAFFGQGTRLTVV.

V and J are TRBV14 and TRBJ2-1, with D possibly being TRBD1 (7 bases). The CDR3 has 14 residues. The V and J ends lost 6 bases and 7 bases respectively, with 16 bases between them. Germline V CDR1 and CDR2: SGHDN, FVKESK. The DNA for the CDR3 is TGTGCCAGCAGTCTGGGGGCAGGGGGGAATGAGCAGTTCTTC. Translated: CASSLGAGGNEQFF.

This clone turned up a few times. The rearrangement uses TRBV28 and TRBJ1-2, with D possibly matching TRBD1 (6 bases). V lost 6 bases to trimming and J lost 7 bases, with 15 bases between them. The germline V gene has CDR1 MDHEN and CDR2 SYDVKM. This CDR3 has 13 amino acids. CDR3 region: CASSPGGRLGYTF. In DNA, the CDR3 is TGTGCCAGCAGCCCCGGGGGGCGGCTTGGCTACACCTTC.

This rearrangement joins TRBV7-2 to TRBJ1-4; 8 bases match TRBD1. Germline CDR1 is SGHTA and CDR2 is FQGNSA. V lost 6 bases and J lost 6; bases outside the gene matches: 9. The CDR3 runs to 15 residues. Here the CDR3 DNA reads TGTGCCAGCAGTCCCGCAAGGACAGGGTATGAAAAACTGTTTTTT. Its protein product is CASSPARTGYEKLFF.

The V gene is TRBV7-9, the J gene TRBJ2-2; TRBD2 agrees at 7 bases. The junction had 10 bases not matched to a gene; V was cut back by 4 bases and J by 5 bases. The CDR3 has 16 residues. The V gene's germline CDR1 is SEHNR and CDR2 FQNEAQ (reference sequence). CDR3 nucleotide sequence: TGTGCCAGCAGCTCCCGGGGAGGGGCATTGACCGGGGAGCTGTTTTTT. This sequence encodes CASSSRGGALTGELFF.

The rearrangement joins TRBV11-2 to TRBJ2-2, with TRBD1 matching 9 bases. This CDR3 has 16 residues. V lost 3 bases and J lost 4; bases outside the gene matches: 6. The V gene's germline CDR1 is SGHAT and CDR2 FQNNGV. The DNA for the CDR3 is TGTGCCAGCAGCTTTAAGGCGACAGGGGGCACCGGGGAGCTGTTTTTT. Protein sequence: CASSFKATGGTGELFF.

This sequence joins TRBV11-3 and TRBJ2-7, with D maybe TRBD2 (6 bases). The CDR3 is made up of 15 amino acids. The V and J ends lost 5 bases and 5 bases respectively, with 19 bases between them. Looked up from germline, CDR1 is SGHNT and CDR2 is YENEEA. CDR3 nucleotides: TGTGCCAGCAGCCCTCGGGGGAGGATGGTCCACGAGCAGTACTTC. Translation gives CASSPRGRMVHEQYF.

This chain links TRBV29-1 with TRBJ1-4; 9 positions match TRBD1. The CDR3 has 14 amino acids. Per germline, CDR1 SQVTM and CDR2 ANQGSEA. Trimming took 6 bases from V and 7 from J; bases not matched to a gene: 9. CDR3: CSVLTGGAGEKLFF. The CDR3, as DNA: TGCAGCGTACTCACAGGGGGCGCCGGTGAAAAACTGTTTTTT.

The CDR3 region has the DNA TGCAGCGTTGTGGGTGGAGCGAACACCGGGGAGCTGTTTTTT. This gives the protein CSVVGGANTGELFF. The rearrangement joins TRBV29-1 to TRBJ2-2; unclear D gene. The germline V gene has CDR1 SQVTM and CDR2 ANQGSEA. The CDR3 extends over 14 amino acids. Trimming pared 4 bases from V and 0 bases from J, leaving 9 bases between.

Written as DNA, the CDR3 is TGTGCCAGTAGTATGGACAGGGGATCTGAAAAACTGTTTTTT. Translated, it gives CASSMDRGSEKLFF. V and J are TRBV19 and TRBJ1-4; TRBD1 aligns across 9 bases. This CDR3 contains 14 residues. J lost 7 bases, V lost 3 bases, and 3 bases had no gene match. Germline V gives CDR1 LNHDA, CDR2 SQIVND (reference sequence).

The gene calls are TRBV6-2 or TRBV6-3 and TRBJ2-2; D may be TRBD2 (6 bases). Germline CDR1 MNHEY, CDR2 SVGEGT. The CDR3 totals 15 residues. V was clipped by 3 bases and J by 7 bases, with 15 bases between them. Written as DNA, the CDR3 is TGTGCCAGCAGTTATGACCGGGTGGGAGGCGGGGAGCTGTTTTTT. Protein: CASSYDRVGGGELFF.

The rearrangement uses TRBV7-2 and TRBJ2-1, with 11 positions matching TRBD2. The ends lost 6 bases at V and 7 bases at J; junction bases unmatched: 8. Germline V gives CDR1 SGHTA, CDR2 FQGNSA. This CDR3 is 15 amino acids long. CDR3 sequence (DNA): TGTGCCAGCAGTTCTAGCGGGGGGCTCGGGAATGAGCAGTTCTTC. Amino acids: CASSSSGGLGNEQFF.

This clone has a single count. This sequence joins TRBV29-1 and TRBJ1-2; D gene ambiguous. The CDR3 is made up of 14 amino acids. The ends were cut back, 1 base at V and 4 bases at J, with 13 bases in the middle. CDR1 is SQVTM, CDR2 ANQGSEA, per germline. CDR3 sequence: CSVEARREAYGYTF. CDR3 nucleotide sequence: TGCAGCGTTGAAGCCAGGCGGGAGGCCTATGGCTACACCTTC.

V usage is TRBV6-5 and J usage is TRBJ2-6; TRBD1 aligns across 7 bases. Trimming took 5 bases from V and 1 from J; bases not matched to a gene: 2. In germline, CDR1 is MNHEY, CDR2 SVGAGI. The length of the CDR3 is 15 residues. This chain's CDR3 is CASSTTGSGANVLTF. In DNA, the CDR3 is TGTGCCAGCAGTACGACAGGGTCTGGGGCCAACGTCCTGACTTTC.